This T cell receptor beta chain was captured in a study of cytotoxic CD8 clonotypes in ibrutinib-treated CLL. The wider study: Included were 11 relapsed/refractory and roughly 15 treatment-naive patients, of whom 17 were IGHV unmutated. Each sample contained, on average, approximately 230,000 productive templates and roughly 100,000 productive rearrangements.

Germline V gene data show CDR1 as SGHRS and CDR2 as YFSETQ. Deletions cut 0 bases from V and 0 bases from J, with 7 bases between. The CDR3 contains 14 residues. Profiled with immunoSEQ multiplex PCR; TCRdb holds only in-frame clones, not every one. The data hold about 50,000 clones, with 57% observed a single time. At least ten counts were recorded for this clone. This sample includes further DNA sequences coding for the same CDR3. About 1.9 micrograms of genomic DNA (from cryopreserved PBMCs) were used for TCR beta libraries. The TCR sequence derives from a human donor with chronic lymphocytic leukemia. The J gene is TRBJ2-7, the V gene TRBV5-1, with D tentatively TRBD1 or TRBD2 (5 bases each). The specimen comprised PBMCs, sampled after 24 months of ibrutinib treatment. The CDR3, as DNA: TGCGCCAGCAGCTTGGTTGGGGGCTCCTACGAGCAGTACTTC. Its protein product is CASSLVGGSYEQYF.